This is a list of T cell receptor beta chains from one sample in a study of naive and memory T cell subsets. TCRdb recomputed calls from the UMI-ligation and nested PCR reads with MiXCR, one row per CDR3 protein. The sample shows 130,000 to 150,000 distinct CDR3 sequences, over 20% of them seen only once. The specimen was naive CD4+ T cells from blood. Every receptor here comes from a human donor in good health. The CDR3 runs from the conserved cysteine through the conserved F or W. The D gene is left open where the match is weak. Size is stated for part of the rows, as once, few or many counts, or as a class when the clone is expanded.

J: TRBJ1-4; size: .; D: .; V: TRBV6-6; CDR3: CASSLPQHEFNEKLFF; DNA: TGTGCCAGCAGTTTACCCCAACATGAATTTAATGAAAAACTGTTTTTT
J: TRBJ2-1; size: few; D: .; V: TRBV6-4; CDR3: CASDRGGTYGSNEQFF; DNA: TGTGCCAGCGATAGAGGGGGGACATACGGGTCCAATGAGCAGTTCTTC
J: TRBJ1-5; size: .; D: .; V: TRBV28; CDR3: CASKLNSNQPQHF; DNA: TGTGCCAGCAAACTGAATAGCAATCAGCCCCAGCATTTT
J: TRBJ2-6; size: many; D: .; V: TRBV5-4; CDR3: CASSPETGPFSGANVLTF; DNA: TGTGCCAGCAGCCCAGAGACAGGCCCCTTCTCTGGGGCCAACGTCCTGACTTTC
J: TRBJ2-3; size: few; D: TRBD2; V: TRBV12-3/TRBV12-4; CDR3: CASIRGLAGGPGTDTQYF; DNA: TGTGCCAGTATCCGCGGACTAGCGGGAGGGCCTGGGACAGATACGCAGTATTTT
J: TRBJ2-1; size: few; D: TRBD2; V: TRBV9; CDR3: CASSPRTLGTSGMYNEQFF; DNA: TGTGCCAGCAGCCCCCGAACCCTCGGGACTAGCGGGATGTACAATGAGCAGTTCTTC
J: TRBJ2-5; size: many; D: .; V: TRBV11-2; CDR3: CASSLDLSRPPETQYF; DNA: TGTGCCAGCAGCTTAGATCTATCTAGGCCCCCAGAGACCCAGTACTTC
J: TRBJ2-1; size: .; D: TRBD2; V: TRBV29-1; CDR3: CSVDPAGKMFF; DNA: TGCAGCGTTGATCCAGCGGGAAAAATGTTCTTC
J: TRBJ2-3; size: .; D: TRBD2; V: TRBV6-1; CDR3: CASSEGAGAVTDTQYF; DNA: TGTGCCAGCAGTGAAGGAGCGGGAGCGGTAACAGATACGCAGTATTTT
J: TRBJ2-3; size: many; D: .; V: TRBV28; CDR3: CASSFSTDTQYF; DNA: TGTGCCAGCAGTTTTAGCACAGATACGCAGTATTTT
J: TRBJ2-3; size: .; D: TRBD2; V: TRBV6-5; CDR3: CASSYRIAGGGTQYF; DNA: TGTGCCAGCAGTTACCGTATAGCGGGAGGGGGTACGCAGTATTTT
J: TRBJ2-1; size: few; D: TRBD2; V: TRBV7-9; CDR3: CASSSTLGLAYFNEQFF; DNA: TGTGCCAGCAGCTCTACCTTAGGACTAGCTTATTTCAATGAGCAGTTCTTC
J: TRBJ2-7; size: .; D: .; V: TRBV13; CDR3: CASSLGPPGLDYEQYF; DNA: TGTGCCAGCAGCTTAGGCCCCCCGGGCCTAGACTACGAGCAGTACTTC
J: TRBJ2-3; size: many; D: TRBD2; V: TRBV10-3; CDR3: CAVQAGGNTDTQYF; DNA: TGTGCCGTCCAAGCGGGAGGGAACACAGATACGCAGTATTTT
J: TRBJ1-1; size: .; D: .; V: TRBV12-3/TRBV12-4; CDR3: CASSLGGGGAEAFF; DNA: TGTGCCAGCAGTTTAGGGGGGGGAGGCGCTGAAGCTTTCTTT
J: TRBJ2-6; size: few; D: .; V: TRBV6-2/TRBV6-3; CDR3: CASRPFRGGVLSGANVLTF; DNA: TGTGCCAGCAGACCTTTTCGGGGCGGGGTTCTCTCGGGGGCCAACGTCCTGACTTTC
J: TRBJ2-2; size: many; D: .; V: TRBV7-3; CDR3: CASSPIPSTLTTGELFF; DNA: TGTGCCAGCAGCCCCATACCCAGCACCCTTACAACCGGGGAGCTGTTTTTT
J: TRBJ2-7; size: .; D: .; V: TRBV5-4; CDR3: CASSYATRGPYEQYF; DNA: TGTGCCAGCAGTTACGCTACCAGGGGCCCCTACGAGCAGTACTTC
J: TRBJ2-1; size: .; D: .; V: TRBV7-2; CDR3: CASSRRVASVGSYNEQFF; DNA: TGTGCCAGCAGCCGGCGGGTCGCTAGCGTTGGCTCCTACAATGAGCAGTTCTTC
J: TRBJ1-5; size: .; D: .; V: TRBV28; CDR3: CASSQSRREQPQHF; DNA: TGTGCCAGCAGTCAGAGCCGACGGGAACAGCCCCAGCATTTT
J: TRBJ2-7; size: few; D: .; V: TRBV5-1; CDR3: CASSQSTSSYEQYF; DNA: TGCGCCAGCAGCCAATCAACGAGCTCCTACGAGCAGTACTTC
J: TRBJ2-4; size: .; D: .; V: TRBV20-1; CDR3: CSAKAAGLNIQYF; DNA: TGCAGTGCGAAGGCGGCTGGCCTAAACATTCAGTACTTC
J: TRBJ2-7; size: .; D: TRBD2; V: TRBV7-6; CDR3: CASSLGGRPHEQYF; DNA: TGTGCCAGCAGCTTGGGCGGGAGGCCCCACGAGCAGTACTTC
J: TRBJ2-2; size: .; D: TRBD2; V: TRBV10-3; CDR3: CAIRGLAGTGELFF; DNA: TGTGCCATCAGGGGACTAGCTGGGACCGGGGAGCTGTTTTTT
J: TRBJ1-6; size: .; D: .; V: TRBV20-1; CDR3: CSATPDHPSPLHF; DNA: TGCAGTGCAACCCCCGATCACCCTTCACCCCTCCACTTT
J: TRBJ2-7; size: .; D: .; V: TRBV19; CDR3: CASKRGGGPYEQYF; DNA: TGTGCCAGTAAGCGAGGAGGGGGGCCCTACGAGCAGTACTTC
J: TRBJ2-6; size: .; D: .; V: TRBV12-3/TRBV12-4; CDR3: CASSSSGSGANVLTF; DNA: TGTGCCAGCAGCTCCTCCGGCTCTGGGGCCAACGTCCTGACTTTC
J: TRBJ2-1; size: once; D: TRBD2; V: TRBV7-8; CDR3: CASSLASSGRAFF; DNA: TGTGCCAGCAGCTTAGCCTCTAGCGGGAGGGCGTTCTTC
J: TRBJ1-5; size: .; D: TRBD1; V: TRBV7-9; CDR3: CASSAYGGTGSNQPQHF; DNA: TGTGCCAGCAGCGCATATGGTGGGACAGGGAGCAATCAGCCCCAGCATTTT
J: TRBJ1-5; size: many; D: TRBD1; V: TRBV28; CDR3: CASSFRGRFSNQPQHF; DNA: TGTGCCAGCAGTTTCAGGGGGAGATTTAGCAATCAGCCCCAGCATTTT
J: TRBJ1-5; size: .; D: .; V: TRBV29-1; CDR3: CSVSDGLNQPQHF; DNA: TGCAGCGTTTCCGACGGCCTCAACCAGCCCCAGCATTTT
J: TRBJ2-1; size: .; D: .; V: TRBV7-2; CDR3: CASSFVWRGGYNEQFF; DNA: TGTGCCAGCAGCTTCGTGTGGAGGGGTGGCTACAATGAGCAGTTCTTC
J: TRBJ1-1; size: many; D: .; V: TRBV29-1; CDR3: CSAPNRADTEAFF; DNA: TGCAGCGCCCCCAATCGGGCCGACACTGAAGCTTTCTTT
J: TRBJ2-7; size: few; D: TRBD2; V: TRBV20-1; CDR3: CSARFGTSGRPSSYEQYF; DNA: TGCAGTGCTAGATTCGGGACTAGCGGGAGGCCGAGCTCCTACGAGCAGTACTTC
J: TRBJ1-2; size: few; D: .; V: TRBV13; CDR3: CASSLGGRAPTNYGYTF; DNA: TGTGCCAGCAGCTTAGGGGGTAGGGCTCCAACTAACTATGGCTACACCTTC
J: TRBJ2-7; size: .; D: TRBD2; V: TRBV9; CDR3: CASSVGTTGAYEQYF; DNA: TGTGCCAGCAGCGTCGGGACTACGGGAGCCTACGAGCAGTACTTC
J: TRBJ1-1; size: once; D: .; V: TRBV28; CDR3: CASSSDGLNTEAFF; DNA: TGTGCCAGCAGCTCGGACGGGCTGAACACTGAAGCTTTCTTT